These 13 T cell receptor beta chains were sequenced from one sample in a study of T-cell reconstitution after alpha-beta-depleted transplantation in children. It was with unique molecular identifiers that the TCRbeta library was prepared. MiXCR, applied by TCRdb to the PCR reads, yields one record per CDR3 protein. In the table there are about 410,000 distinct CDR3 sequences, just over 20% of which are singletons. The starting material was PBMCs from the stem cell graft donor, obtained from the stem cell graft. These receptors were collected from a human donor who donated a stem cell graft to a child with acute myeloid leukemia.

This clonotype came up many times. V is TRBV10-2 and J is TRBJ1-1; D is undetermined. Germline CDR1 WSHSY, CDR2 SAAADI. The ends were cut back, 8 bases at V and 1 base at J, with 11 bases in the middle. The CDR3 sequence is 13 residues long. In nucleotides, the CDR3 is TGCGCCAGCGGAATGGACGGGAACACTGAAGCTTTCTTT. This sequence encodes CASGMDGNTEAFF.

This clonotype is a singleton in its sample. J is TRBJ2-1 and V is TRBV11-3; weak D call: TRBD2 (6 bases). CDR1 is SGHNT, CDR2 YENEEA, per germline. V lost 2 bases and J lost 3, with 8 bases in between. This CDR3 has 14 amino acids. The CDR3 DNA sequence: TGTGCCAGCAGCTTAACGGGAGACTACAATGAGCAGTTCTTC. Its protein is CASSLTGDYNEQFF.

This clonotype has only a few counts. The chain is built from TRBV28 and TRBJ2-3, with 9 bases matching TRBD2. V trimming: 10 bases; J trimming: 1 base; junction bases outside the gene matches: 9. CDR1 and CDR2 from the germline V gene are MDHEN and SYDVKM. The CDR3 has 15 amino acids. CDR3 residues: CATQLAGAGTDTQYF. CDR3 bases: TGTGCCACCCAATTAGCGGGAGCCGGCACAGATACGCAGTATTTT.

In this sample, this clonotype turned up many times. The chain recombines TRBV12-3 or TRBV12-4 with TRBJ1-2; 7 bases match TRBD1. The ends lost 1 base at V and 10 bases at J; junction bases unmatched: 6. CDR3 length: 13 amino acids. CDR3: CASSLGTGGYYTF. CDR3 DNA sequence: TGTGCCAGCAGTTTAGGGACAGGCGGGTACTACACCTTC.

This clonotype was seen a few times. The chain links TRBV25-1 to TRBJ2-1; 10 positions agree with TRBD1. The germline gives CDR1 MGHDK, CDR2 SYGVNS. The CDR3 consists of 13 residues. Germline trimming cut 7 bases from V and 9 bases from J; bases unmatched to any gene: 6. CDR3 DNA: TGTGCCAGCACTGGACAGGGGGTAGGTGAGCAGTTCTTC. As protein: CASTGQGVGEQFF.

J is TRBJ2-5 and V is TRBV29-1; TRBD2 aligns across 12 bases. With 4 bases clipped from V and 5 bases from J, the junction kept 17 bases outside the gene matches. From germline, CDR1 is SQVTM and CDR2 ANQGSEA. The CDR3 length is 18 residues. DNA of the CDR3: TGCAGCGTTGCCCATACCCCCCTAGCGGGAGGGCCAGTGGAGACCCAGTACTTC. Residues: CSVAHTPLAGGPVETQYF.

This clonotype showed up just a few times. The V and J genes are TRBV6-5 and TRBJ1-4; D is perhaps TRBD1 (5 bases). V lost 3 bases and J lost 0, with 8 bases in between. CDR3 length: 15 amino acids. Germline CDR1 is MNHEY and CDR2 is SVGAGI. This chain's CDR3 is CASSYQGATNEKLFF. The CDR3 DNA follows: TGTGCCAGCAGTTATCAGGGTGCAACTAATGAAAAACTGTTTTTT.

The rearrangement links TRBV20-1 to TRBJ1-1, with 10 bases that match TRBD1. V dropped 7 bases and J dropped 5; count of bases not matched to a gene: 7. The CDR3 runs 13 residues. Germline V gene data show CDR1 as DFQATT and CDR2 as SNEGSKA (reference sequence). In DNA, the CDR3 is TGCAGTGTCCCGGGACAGGGGTTGACTGAAGCTTTCTTT. As protein: CSVPGQGLTEAFF.

The gene calls are TRBV20-1 and TRBJ2-3, with D perhaps matching TRBD2 (6 bases). The V end was cut by 5 bases, the J end by 2 bases, with 14 bases between. Germline V CDR1 and CDR2: DFQATT, SNEGSKA (reference sequence). The CDR3 sequence is 14 residues long. The CDR3 bases are TGCAGTGCTCGGGACTCCCGGATCACAGATACGCAGTATTTT. Translated, it gives CSARDSRITDTQYF.

The chain employs TRBV29-1 and TRBJ2-1, with 12 nucleotides matching TRBD1. Germline loops: CDR1 SQVTM, CDR2 ANQGSEA. This CDR3 region has 14 residues. V gave up 4 bases and J gave up 9 bases; unmatched junction bases: 7. DNA for the CDR3: TGCAGCGTTGGAGAGGGACAGGGGGCTACTGAGCAGTTCTTC. This encodes CSVGEGQGATEQFF.

The rearrangement links TRBV12-3 or TRBV12-4 to TRBJ2-7, with D possibly TRBD1 on 5 matching bases. This CDR3 is built from 15 residues. With 3 bases removed from V and 6 bases from J, the gap between germline ends came to 18 bases. The CDR3 loop reads CASSLRRSGLGEQYF. CDR3 in DNA: TGTGCCAGCAGTTTGAGGCGGTCAGGGCTTGGCGAGCAGTACTTC.

CDR3 amino acids: CSARGGPLQEKLFF. CDR3 in DNA: TGCAGTGCTAGAGGGGGCCCTCTCCAAGAAAAACTGTTTTTT. V and J are TRBV20-1 and TRBJ1-4; tentatively, D is TRBD1 (5 bases). Trimming stripped 1 base from V and 8 bases from J, with 14 bases between. CDR1 is DFQATT and CDR2 is SNEGSKA in the germline V gene (reference sequence). This CDR3 contains 14 residues.

This clonotype has at least ten counts. J is TRBJ2-1 and V is TRBV12-3 or TRBV12-4; 8 bases are a match to TRBD1. With 1 base clipped from V and 2 bases from J, the junction kept 1 base outside the gene matches. This CDR3 is built from 15 residues. The CDR3 DNA follows: TGTGCCAGCAGTTTAGGGACAGGGACCTACAATGAGCAGTTCTTC. Translating it yields CASSLGTGTYNEQFF.